This T cell receptor beta chain was recorded in a study of T-cell memory formation after mild COVID-19. General study points: CD4+ clones that contracted lay mainly in CM and EM; CD8+ ones lay in EMRA.

Concerning this clonotype: Its target is not known.

TCRdb re-called the 5' RACE reads through MiXCR, storing one row per CDR3 protein. The data show more than 250,000 distinct CDR3 sequences, 15% to 20% seen once. The sequence came from a man aged 18 to 35 who had mild COVID-19 (a few samples of this study predate the infection). Cell type and time point are not known. Sequencing was carried out using PBMCs or a T cell subset sorted from them (not recorded which).

This CDR3 is CASSVVPSVDTQYF. The CDR3 nucleotides read TGTGCCAGCAGCGTAGTGCCCTCCGTTGATACGCAGTATTTT. This chain connects TRBV9 to TRBJ2-3; D gene uncertain. From germline, CDR1 is SGDLS and CDR2 YYNGEE. The CDR3 consists of 14 residues. Trimming took 0 bases from V and 6 from J, leaving 11 bases between them.